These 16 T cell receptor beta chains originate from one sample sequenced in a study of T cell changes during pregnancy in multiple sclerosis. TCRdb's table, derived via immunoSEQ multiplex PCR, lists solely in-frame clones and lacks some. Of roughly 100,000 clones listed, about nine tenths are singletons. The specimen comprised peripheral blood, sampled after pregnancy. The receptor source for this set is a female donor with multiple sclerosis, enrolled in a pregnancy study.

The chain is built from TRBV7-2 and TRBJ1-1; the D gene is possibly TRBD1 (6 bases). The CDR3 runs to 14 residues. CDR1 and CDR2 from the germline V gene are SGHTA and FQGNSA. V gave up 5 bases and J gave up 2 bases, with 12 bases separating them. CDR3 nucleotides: TGTGCCAGCAGCCCGGGACACGCTAACACTGAAGCTTTCTTT. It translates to CASSPGHANTEAFF.

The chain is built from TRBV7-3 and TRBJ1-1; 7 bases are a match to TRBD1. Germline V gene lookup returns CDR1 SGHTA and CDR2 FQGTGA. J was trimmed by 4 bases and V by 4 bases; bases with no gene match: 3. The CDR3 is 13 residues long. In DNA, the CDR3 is TGTGCCAGCAGCTACGACAGGGTCACTGAAGCTTTCTTT. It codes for CASSYDRVTEAFF.

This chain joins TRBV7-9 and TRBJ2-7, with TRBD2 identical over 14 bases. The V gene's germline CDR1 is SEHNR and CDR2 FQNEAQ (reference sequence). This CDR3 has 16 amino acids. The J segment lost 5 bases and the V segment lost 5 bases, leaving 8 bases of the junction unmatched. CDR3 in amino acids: CASSPTSGRAGNEQYF. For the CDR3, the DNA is TGTGCCAGCAGCCCGACTAGCGGGAGGGCCGGGAACGAGCAGTACTTC.

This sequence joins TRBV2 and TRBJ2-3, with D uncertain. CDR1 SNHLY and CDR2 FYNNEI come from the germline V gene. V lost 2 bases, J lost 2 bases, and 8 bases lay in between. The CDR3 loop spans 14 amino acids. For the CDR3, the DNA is TGTGCCAGCAGTGAATGGGCCGTCACAGATACGCAGTATTTT. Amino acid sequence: CASSEWAVTDTQYF.

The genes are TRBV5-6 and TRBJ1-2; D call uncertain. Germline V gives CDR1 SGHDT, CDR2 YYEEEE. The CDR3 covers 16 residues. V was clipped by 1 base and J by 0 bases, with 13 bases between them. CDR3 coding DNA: TGTGCCAGCAGCTTGTCACCCCGGGGAGCTAACTATGGCTACACCTTC. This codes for CASSLSPRGANYGYTF.

The CDR3 coding sequence is TGCGCCAGCAGCGGGGGGGGCCAAGAGACCCAGTACTTC. It translates to CASSGGGQETQYF. This chain connects TRBV5-1 to TRBJ2-5, with 7 nucleotides matching TRBD2. From germline, CDR1 is SGHRS and CDR2 YFSETQ. Trimming cost V 4 bases and J 1 base; bases outside gene matches: 1. The CDR3 has 13 residues.

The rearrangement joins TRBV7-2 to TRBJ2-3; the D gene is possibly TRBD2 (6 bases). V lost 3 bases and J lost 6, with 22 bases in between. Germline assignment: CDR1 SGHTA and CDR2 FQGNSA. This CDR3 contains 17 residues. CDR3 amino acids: CASSFLSGTGGRDTQYF. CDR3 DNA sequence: TGTGCCAGCAGCTTCCTCTCCGGGACTGGGGGTCGGGATACGCAGTATTTT.

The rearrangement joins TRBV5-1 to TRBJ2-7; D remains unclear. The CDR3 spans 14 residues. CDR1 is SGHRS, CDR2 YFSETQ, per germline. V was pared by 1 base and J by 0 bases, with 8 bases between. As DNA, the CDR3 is TGCGCCAGCAGCTTGACAGTAAGCTCCTACGAGCAGTACTTC. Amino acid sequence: CASSLTVSSYEQYF.

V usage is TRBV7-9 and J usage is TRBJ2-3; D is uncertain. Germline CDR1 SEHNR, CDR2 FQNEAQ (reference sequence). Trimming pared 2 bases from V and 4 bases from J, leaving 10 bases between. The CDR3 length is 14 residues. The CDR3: CASSLTAAADTQYF. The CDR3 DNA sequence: TGTGCCAGCAGCTTAACGGCGGCTGCAGATACGCAGTATTTT.

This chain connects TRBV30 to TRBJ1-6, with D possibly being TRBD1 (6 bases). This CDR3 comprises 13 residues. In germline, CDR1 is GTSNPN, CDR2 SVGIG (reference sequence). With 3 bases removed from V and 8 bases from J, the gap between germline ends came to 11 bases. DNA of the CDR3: TGTGCCTGGAGCGCCAGGGGAGATTCACCCCTCCACTTT. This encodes CAWSARGDSPLHF.

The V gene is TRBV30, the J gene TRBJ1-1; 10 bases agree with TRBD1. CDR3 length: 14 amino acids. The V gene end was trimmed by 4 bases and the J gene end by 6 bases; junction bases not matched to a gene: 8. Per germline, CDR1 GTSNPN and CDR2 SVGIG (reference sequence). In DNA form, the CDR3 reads TGTGCCTGGAACCGGGACAGGGGTTTCGCTGAAGCTTTCTTT. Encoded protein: CAWNRDRGFAEAFF.

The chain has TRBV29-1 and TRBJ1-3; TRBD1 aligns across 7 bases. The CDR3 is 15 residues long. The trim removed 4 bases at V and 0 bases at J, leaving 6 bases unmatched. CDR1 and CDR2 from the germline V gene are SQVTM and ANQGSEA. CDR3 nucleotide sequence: TGCAGCGTTGCGGGGGACAGTCGCTCTGGAAACACCATATATTTT. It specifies CSVAGDSRSGNTIYF.

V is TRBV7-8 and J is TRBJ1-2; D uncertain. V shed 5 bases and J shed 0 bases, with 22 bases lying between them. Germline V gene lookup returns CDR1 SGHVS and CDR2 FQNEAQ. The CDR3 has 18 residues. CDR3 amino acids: CASSPGGSVYSPNYGYTF. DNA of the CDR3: TGTGCCAGCAGCCCTGGAGGATCCGTTTACTCACCTAACTATGGCTACACCTTC.

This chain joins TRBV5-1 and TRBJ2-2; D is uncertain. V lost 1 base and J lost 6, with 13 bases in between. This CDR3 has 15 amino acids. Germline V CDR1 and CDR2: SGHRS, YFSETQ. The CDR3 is CASSLTLVAPGELFF. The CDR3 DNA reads TGCGCCAGCAGCTTGACCCTAGTAGCACCCGGGGAGCTGTTTTTT.

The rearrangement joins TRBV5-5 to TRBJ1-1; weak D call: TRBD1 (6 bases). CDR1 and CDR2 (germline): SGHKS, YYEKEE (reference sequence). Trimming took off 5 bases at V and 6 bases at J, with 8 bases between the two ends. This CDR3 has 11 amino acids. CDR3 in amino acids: CASRRQAEAFF. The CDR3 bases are TGTGCCAGCAGGCGACAGGCTGAAGCTTTCTTT.

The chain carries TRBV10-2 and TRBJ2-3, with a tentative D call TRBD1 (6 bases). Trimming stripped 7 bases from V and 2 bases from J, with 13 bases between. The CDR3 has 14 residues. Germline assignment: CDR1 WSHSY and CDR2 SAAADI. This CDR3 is CASKEQGSTDTQYF. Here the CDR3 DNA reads TGCGCCAGCAAAGAACAGGGATCCACAGATACGCAGTATTTT.